This T cell receptor beta chain was identified during a study of cytomegalovirus exposure and HLA in healthy donors. The PCR made use of 60 Vbeta and 13 Jbeta primers. Sequenced by immunoSEQ multiplex PCR; TCRdb stores in-frame clones only, minus some. The data contain about 140,000 clones, about 80% of them singletons. The CDR3 runs 15 residues. The germline CDR1 and CDR2 sequences are KGHSH and LQKENI. With 6 bases removed from V and 8 bases from J, the gap between germline ends came to 22 bases. The chain combines TRBV18 with TRBJ1-2; unclear D gene. The clonotype originates from a man aged 25 to 45 in good health and CMV-seropositive. Sequencing used PBMCs. The CDR3 DNA reads TGTGCCAGCTCGCCCGACACAAGGTCTGCGCTGGGCTACACCTTC. This codes for CASSPDTRSALGYTF. Filled out from reference TRBV18 and TRBJ1-2, the complete variable domain reads NAGVMQNPRHLVRRRGQEARLRCSPMKGHSHVYWYRQLPEEGLKFMVYLQKENIIDESGMPKERFSAEFPKEGPSILRIQQVVRGDSAAYFCASSPDTRSALGYTFGSGTRLTVV.